This record looks at one TCR beta chain sequence and its context. The protocol was immunoSEQ multiplex PCR, while the TCRdb copy is restricted to in-frame clones and leaves out a portion. The data hold around 4,500 clones, with 65% to 90% observed a single time. The V end lost 3 bases, the J end lost 1 base, and 15 bases lay between the germline ends. The CDR3 is made up of 16 amino acids. Germline CDR1 is SGHRS and CDR2 is YFSETQ. The tumor samples were collected prior to definitive surgery or chemotherapy. The data belong to a study of high-grade serous ovarian cancer treatment subgroups. Study-level information: Samples averaged 14,192 reads and approximately 7,000 unique TCR beta rearrangements.

The receptor was isolated from a human donor with high-grade serous ovarian cancer. The sample was tumor tissue. This rearrangement joins TRBV5-1 to TRBJ2-3; D is unresolved. The CDR3 DNA sequence: TGCGCCAGCAGCTCTGAAAGGTCATGGGGCACAGATACGCAGTATTTT. Its protein product is CASSSERSWGTDTQYF.